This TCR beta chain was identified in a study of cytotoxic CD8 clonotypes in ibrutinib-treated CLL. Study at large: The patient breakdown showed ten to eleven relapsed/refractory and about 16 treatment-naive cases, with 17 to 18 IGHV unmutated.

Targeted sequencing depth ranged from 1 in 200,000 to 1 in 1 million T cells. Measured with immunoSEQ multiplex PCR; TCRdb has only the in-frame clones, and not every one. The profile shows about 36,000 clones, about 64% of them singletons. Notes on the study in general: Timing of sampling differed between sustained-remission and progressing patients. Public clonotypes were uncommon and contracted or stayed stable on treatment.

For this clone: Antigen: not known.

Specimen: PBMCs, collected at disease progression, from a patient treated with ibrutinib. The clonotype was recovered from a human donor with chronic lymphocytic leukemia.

The CDR3 loop is CASSEGAGRGQPQHF. In DNA form, the CDR3 reads TGCGCCAGCAGTGAGGGAGCCGGGCGGGGTCAGCCCCAGCATTTT. This chain joins TRBV10-2 and TRBJ1-5; D gene unclear. The CDR3 extends over 15 amino acids. Germline CDR1 WSHSY, CDR2 SAAADI. V was trimmed by 2 bases and J by 6 bases, leaving 14 bases between them.